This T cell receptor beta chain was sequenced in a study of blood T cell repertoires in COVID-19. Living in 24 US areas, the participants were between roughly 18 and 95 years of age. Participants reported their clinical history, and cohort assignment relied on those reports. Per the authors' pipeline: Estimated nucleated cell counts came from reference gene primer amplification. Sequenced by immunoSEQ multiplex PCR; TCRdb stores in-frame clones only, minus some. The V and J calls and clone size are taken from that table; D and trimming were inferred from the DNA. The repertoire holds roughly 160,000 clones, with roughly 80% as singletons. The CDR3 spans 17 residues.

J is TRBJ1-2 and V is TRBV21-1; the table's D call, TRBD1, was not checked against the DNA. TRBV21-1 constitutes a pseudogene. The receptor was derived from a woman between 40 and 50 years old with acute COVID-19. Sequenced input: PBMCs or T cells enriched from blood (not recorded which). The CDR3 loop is CASSKTWGTGGAYGYTF. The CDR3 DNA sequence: TGTGCCAGCAGCAAAACTTGGGGGACAGGGGGCGCCTATGGCTACACCTTC.